These T cell receptor beta chains were read from a single sample in a study of blood T cell repertoires in COVID-19. Clones were read by immunoSEQ multiplex PCR, and TCRdb kept only the in-frame ones, dropping some. The table records 250,000 to 350,000 clones, around four fifths of them present only once. Sequenced material: peripheral blood. The receptors derive from a woman aged 50 to 60 with acute or convalescent COVID-19. Both conserved end residues are part of each CDR3. D genes are given only for firm matches. Clone size, where shown, is once, few, many, or a class for clones that have expanded.

j_call d_call v_call clone_size cdr3_nt cdr3_aa
TRBJ1-5 TRBD1 TRBV18 . TGTGCCAGCTCAACCGACAGGGAAGTAGGGCAGCCCCAGCATTTT CASSTDREVGQPQHF
TRBJ2-2 TRBD1 TRBV12-5 . TGTGCTAGTGGTTTGCTCCGGGACAGAAACACCGGGGAGCTGTTTTTT CASGLLRDRNTGELFF
TRBJ2-5 . TRBV4-1 once TGCGCCAGCAGCCATATAGACAGGCAAGAGACCCAGTACTTC CASSHIDRQETQYF
TRBJ1-6 TRBD1 TRBV5-1 . TGCGCCAGCAGCTCAGGACAGGGAGGTTCACCCCTCCACTTT CASSSGQGGSPLHF
TRBJ2-7 . TRBV13 . TGTGCCAGCAGCTACTACCATGGCCGCACCTACGAGCAGTACTTC CASSYYHGRTYEQYF
TRBJ2-3 TRBD2 TRBV6-5 few TGTGCCAGCAGTTCCCCCAGCGGGGAACGCACAGATACGCAGTATTTT CASSSPSGERTDTQYF
TRBJ2-5 . TRBV11-2 . TGTGCCAGCAGCTTAGATACAGGGCACGTAGAGACCCAGTACTTC CASSLDTGHVETQYF
TRBJ2-6 . TRBV5-1 . TGCGCCAGCAGACAACTCCTTTGGGGGGACGGCTCTGGGGCCAACGTCCTGACTTTC CASRQLLWGDGSGANVLTF
TRBJ1-2 . TRBV5-6 . TGTGCCAGCAGCTTTGCAGGGTATGGCGGCTACACCTTC CASSFAGYGGYTF
TRBJ1-4 . TRBV19 few TGTGCCAGTAGTAAGGCCCCCCGGGGTGAAAGACTGTTTTTT CASSKAPRGERLFF
TRBJ1-6 . TRBV19 . TGTGCCAGTGCGTTCCGGGACACCGATAATTCACCCCTCCACTTT CASAFRDTDNSPLHF
TRBJ1-4 . TRBV30 once TGTGCCTGGAGTGTACGTGGGAGCAACTGGTCTTTT CAWSVRGSNWSF
TRBJ2-7 TRBD1 TRBV7-2 . TGTGCCAGCAGCCGCGACAGGGGGCTCCACGAGCAGTACTTC CASSRDRGLHEQYF
TRBJ2-3 . TRBV28 . TGTGCCAGCAGGGAAGGGGGACAAGATACGCAGTATTTT CASREGGQDTQYF
TRBJ1-1 . TRBV12-3/TRBV12-4 . TGTGCCAGCAGTCCAGGGATGAACACTGAAGCTTTCTTT CASSPGMNTEAFF